This entry describes one TCR beta chain. What it binds is not known. The data are from a study of regulatory T cells in long-lasting Graves disease. Findings and caveats of the study: Newly diagnosed disease favored TRBV20-1 and TRBJ2-1 over persistent disease.

According to the study, TCR beta libraries were built with iRepertoire HTBI primers and CDR3-region Arm-PCR. Authors' data handling: Sample data revealed approximately 62 TRBV and some 14 TRBJ segments. TCRdb independently ran MiXCR on the multiplex PCR reads; one entry per CDR3 protein. It is TCRdb's table, rather than the study itself, that gives the V and J calls and clone size. The top ten clones hold roughly 8.9% of a sample with hundreds of thousands of distinct CDR3 sequences, around 12% of them seen once. CDR1 is MGHDK, CDR2 SYGVNS, per germline. V lost 7 bases and J lost 9; bases outside the gene matches: 14. The CDR3 has 16 residues. The sample's time point: newly diagnosed GD, antithyroid drugs for less than 3 months. PBMCs were the source of the RNA used for TCR sequencing. In each case, Graves' disease was diagnosed per American Thyroid Association guidelines. The same data also went into a second study, on T cells in Graves' hyperthyroidism and ophthalmopathy. That report adds: Patients were aged 18 to 65, had disease duration under 2 months, and had newly diagnosed hyperthyroidism.

The chain employs TRBV25-1 and TRBJ1-6, with 8 positions matching TRBD1. The TCR sequence derives from a woman aged 30 to 39 with Graves disease. Source: peripheral blood mononuclear cells (PBMCs), taken at new diagnosis, from a patient treated with antithyroid drugs. DNA for the CDR3: TGTGCCAGCAAGGGAAGGAGGACAGGGCTCGGTTCACCCCTCCACTTT. It translates to CASKGRRTGLGSPLHF.